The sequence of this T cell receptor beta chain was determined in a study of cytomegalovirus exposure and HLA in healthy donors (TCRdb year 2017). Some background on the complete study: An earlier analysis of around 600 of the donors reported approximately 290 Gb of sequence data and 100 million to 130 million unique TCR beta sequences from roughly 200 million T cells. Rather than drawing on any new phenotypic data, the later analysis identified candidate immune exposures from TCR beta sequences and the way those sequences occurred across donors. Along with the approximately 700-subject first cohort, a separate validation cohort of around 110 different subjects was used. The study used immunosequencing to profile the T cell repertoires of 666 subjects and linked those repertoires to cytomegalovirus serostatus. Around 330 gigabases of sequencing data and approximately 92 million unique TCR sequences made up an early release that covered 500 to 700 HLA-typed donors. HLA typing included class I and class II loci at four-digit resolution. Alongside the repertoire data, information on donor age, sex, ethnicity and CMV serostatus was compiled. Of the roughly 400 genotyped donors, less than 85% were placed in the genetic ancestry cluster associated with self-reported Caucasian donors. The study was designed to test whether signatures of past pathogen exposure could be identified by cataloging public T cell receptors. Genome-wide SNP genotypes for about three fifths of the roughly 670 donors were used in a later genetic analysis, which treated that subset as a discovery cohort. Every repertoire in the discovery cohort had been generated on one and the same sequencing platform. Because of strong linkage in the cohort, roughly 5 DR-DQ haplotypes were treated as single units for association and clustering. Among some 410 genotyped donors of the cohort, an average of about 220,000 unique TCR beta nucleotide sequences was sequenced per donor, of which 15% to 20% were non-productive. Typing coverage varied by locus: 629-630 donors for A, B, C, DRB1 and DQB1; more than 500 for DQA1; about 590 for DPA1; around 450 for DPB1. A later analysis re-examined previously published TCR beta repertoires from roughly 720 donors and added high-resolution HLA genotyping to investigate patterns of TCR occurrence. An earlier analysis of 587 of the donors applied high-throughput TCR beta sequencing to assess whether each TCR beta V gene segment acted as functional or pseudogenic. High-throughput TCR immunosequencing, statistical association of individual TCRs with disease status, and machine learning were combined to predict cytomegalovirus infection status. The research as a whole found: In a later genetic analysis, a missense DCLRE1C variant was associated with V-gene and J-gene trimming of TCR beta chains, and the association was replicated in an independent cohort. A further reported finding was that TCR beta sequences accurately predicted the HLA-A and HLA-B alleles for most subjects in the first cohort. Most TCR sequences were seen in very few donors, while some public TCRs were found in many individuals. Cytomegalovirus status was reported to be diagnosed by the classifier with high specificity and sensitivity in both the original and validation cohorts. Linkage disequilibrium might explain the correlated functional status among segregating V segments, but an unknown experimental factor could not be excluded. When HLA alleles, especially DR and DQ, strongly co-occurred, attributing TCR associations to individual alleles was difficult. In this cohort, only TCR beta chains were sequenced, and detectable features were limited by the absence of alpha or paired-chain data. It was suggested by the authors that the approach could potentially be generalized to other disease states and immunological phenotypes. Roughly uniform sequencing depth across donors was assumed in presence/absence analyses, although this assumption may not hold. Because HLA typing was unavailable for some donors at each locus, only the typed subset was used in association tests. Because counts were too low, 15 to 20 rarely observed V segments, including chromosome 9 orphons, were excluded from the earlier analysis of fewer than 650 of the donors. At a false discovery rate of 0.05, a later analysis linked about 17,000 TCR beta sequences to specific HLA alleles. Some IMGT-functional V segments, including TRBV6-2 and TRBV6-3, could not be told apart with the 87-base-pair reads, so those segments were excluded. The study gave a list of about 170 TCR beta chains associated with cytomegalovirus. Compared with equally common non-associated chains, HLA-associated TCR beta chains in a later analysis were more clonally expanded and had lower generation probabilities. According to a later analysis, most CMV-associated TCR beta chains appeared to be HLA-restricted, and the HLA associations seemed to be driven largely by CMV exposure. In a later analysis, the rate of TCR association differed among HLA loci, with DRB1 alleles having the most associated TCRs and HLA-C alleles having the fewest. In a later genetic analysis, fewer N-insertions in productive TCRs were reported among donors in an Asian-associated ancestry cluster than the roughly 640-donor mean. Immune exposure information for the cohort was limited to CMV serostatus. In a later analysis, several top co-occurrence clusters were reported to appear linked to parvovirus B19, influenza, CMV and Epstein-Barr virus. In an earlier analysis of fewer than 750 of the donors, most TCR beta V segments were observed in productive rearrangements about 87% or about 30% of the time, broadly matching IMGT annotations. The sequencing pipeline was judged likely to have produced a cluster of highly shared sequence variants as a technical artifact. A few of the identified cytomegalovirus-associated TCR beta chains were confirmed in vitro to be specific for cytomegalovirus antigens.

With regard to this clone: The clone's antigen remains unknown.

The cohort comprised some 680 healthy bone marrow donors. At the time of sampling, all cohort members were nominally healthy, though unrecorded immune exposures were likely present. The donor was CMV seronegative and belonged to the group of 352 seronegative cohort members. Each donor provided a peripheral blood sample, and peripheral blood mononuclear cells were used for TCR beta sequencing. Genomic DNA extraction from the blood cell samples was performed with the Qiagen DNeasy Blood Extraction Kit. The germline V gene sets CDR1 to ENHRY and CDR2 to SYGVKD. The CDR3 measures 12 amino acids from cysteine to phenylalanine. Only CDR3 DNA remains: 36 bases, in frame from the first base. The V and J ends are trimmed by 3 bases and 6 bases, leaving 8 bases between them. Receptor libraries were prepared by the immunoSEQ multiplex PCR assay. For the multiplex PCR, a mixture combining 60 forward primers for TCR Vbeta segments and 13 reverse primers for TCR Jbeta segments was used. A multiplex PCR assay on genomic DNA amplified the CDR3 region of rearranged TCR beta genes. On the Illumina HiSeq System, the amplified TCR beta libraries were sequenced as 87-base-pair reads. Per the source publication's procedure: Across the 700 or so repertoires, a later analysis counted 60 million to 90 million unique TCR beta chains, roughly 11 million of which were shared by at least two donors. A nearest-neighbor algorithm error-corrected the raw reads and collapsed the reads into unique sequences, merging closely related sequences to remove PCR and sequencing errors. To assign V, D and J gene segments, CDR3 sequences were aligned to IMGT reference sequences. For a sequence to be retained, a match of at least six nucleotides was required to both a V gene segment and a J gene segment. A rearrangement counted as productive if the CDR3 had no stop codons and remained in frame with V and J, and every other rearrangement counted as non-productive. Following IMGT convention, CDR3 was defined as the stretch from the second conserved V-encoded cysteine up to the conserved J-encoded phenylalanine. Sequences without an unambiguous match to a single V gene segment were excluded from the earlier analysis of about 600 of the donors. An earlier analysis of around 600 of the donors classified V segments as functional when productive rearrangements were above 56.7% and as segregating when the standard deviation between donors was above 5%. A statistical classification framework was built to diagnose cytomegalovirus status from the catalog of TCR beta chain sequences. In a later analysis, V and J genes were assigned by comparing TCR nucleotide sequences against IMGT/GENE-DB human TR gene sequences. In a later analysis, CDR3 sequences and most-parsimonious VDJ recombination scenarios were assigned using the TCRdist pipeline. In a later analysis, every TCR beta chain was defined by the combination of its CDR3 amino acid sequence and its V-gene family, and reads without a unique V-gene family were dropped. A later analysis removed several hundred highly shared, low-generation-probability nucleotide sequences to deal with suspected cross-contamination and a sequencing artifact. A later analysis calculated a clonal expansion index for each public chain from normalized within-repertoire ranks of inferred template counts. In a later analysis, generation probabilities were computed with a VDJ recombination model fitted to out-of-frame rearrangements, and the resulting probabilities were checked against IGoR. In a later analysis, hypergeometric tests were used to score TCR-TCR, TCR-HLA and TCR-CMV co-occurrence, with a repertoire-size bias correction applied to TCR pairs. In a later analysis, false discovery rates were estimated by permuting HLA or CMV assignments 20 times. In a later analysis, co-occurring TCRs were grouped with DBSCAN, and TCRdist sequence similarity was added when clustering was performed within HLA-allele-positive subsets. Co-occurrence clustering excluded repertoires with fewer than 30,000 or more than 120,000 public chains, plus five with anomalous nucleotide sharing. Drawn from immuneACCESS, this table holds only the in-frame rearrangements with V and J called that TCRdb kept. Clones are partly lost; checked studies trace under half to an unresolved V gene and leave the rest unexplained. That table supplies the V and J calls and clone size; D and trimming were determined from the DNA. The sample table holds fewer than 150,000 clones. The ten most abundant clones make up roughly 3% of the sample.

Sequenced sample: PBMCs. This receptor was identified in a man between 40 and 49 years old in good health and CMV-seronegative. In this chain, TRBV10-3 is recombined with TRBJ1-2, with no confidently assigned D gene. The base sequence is TGTGCCATCAGTGAACAGTCACATGGCTACACCTTC. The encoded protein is CAISEQSHGYTF.